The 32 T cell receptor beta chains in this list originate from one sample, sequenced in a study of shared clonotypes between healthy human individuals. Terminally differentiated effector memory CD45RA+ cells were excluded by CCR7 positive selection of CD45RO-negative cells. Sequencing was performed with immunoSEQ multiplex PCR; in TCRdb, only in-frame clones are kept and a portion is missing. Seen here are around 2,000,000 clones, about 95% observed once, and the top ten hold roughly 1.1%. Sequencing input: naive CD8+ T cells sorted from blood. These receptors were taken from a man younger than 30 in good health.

In nucleotides, the CDR3 is TGTGCCAGCAGTTACTCTGGGACTAGCTATTATGAGCAGTTCTTC. Protein sequence: CASSYSGTSYYEQFF. The chain employs TRBV6-5 and TRBJ2-1; the match to TRBD2 covers 9 bases. The CDR3 has 15 amino acids. V shed 0 bases and J 8 bases; nucleotides not matched to a gene: 5. The germline CDR1 and CDR2 sequences are MNHEY and SVGAGI.

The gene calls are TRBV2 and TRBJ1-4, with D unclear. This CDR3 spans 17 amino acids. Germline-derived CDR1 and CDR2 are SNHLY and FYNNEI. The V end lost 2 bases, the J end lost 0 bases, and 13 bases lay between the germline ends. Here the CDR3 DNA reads TGTGCCAGCAGTGAACGGGCGGCGTTTGCAACTAATGAAAAACTGTTTTTT. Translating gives CASSERAAFATNEKLFF.

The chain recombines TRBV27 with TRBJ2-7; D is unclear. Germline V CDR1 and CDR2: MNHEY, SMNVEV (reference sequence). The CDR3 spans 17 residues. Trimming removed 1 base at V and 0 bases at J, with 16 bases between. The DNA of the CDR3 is TGTGCCAGCAGTTTATACCCGCCGTGGGTAAGCTCCTACGAGCAGTACTTC. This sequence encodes CASSLYPPWVSSYEQYF.

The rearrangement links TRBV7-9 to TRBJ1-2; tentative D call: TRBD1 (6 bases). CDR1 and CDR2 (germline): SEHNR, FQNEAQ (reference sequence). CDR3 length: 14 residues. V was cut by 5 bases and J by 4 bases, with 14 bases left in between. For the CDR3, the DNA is TGTGCCAGCAGCCCCGAGGGGGGTACCTATGGCTACACCTTC. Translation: CASSPEGGTYGYTF.

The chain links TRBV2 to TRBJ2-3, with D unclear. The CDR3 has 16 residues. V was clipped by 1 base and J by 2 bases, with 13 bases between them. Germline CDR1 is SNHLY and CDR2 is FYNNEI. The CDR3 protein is CASSEVASPNTDTQYF. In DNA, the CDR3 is TGTGCCAGCAGTGAAGTGGCAAGCCCCAACACAGATACGCAGTATTTT.

CDR3 residues: CASSPRDSSNQPQHF. The CDR3 nucleotides are TGCGCCAGCAGCCCCCGGGACAGTAGCAATCAGCCCCAGCATTTT. The V call is TRBV4-1, the J call TRBJ1-5; 7 bases fit TRBD1. Unmatched junction bases numbered 3, after V lost 4 bases and J lost 0 bases. Germline V gene sequence: CDR1 MGHRA, CDR2 YSYEKL. The CDR3 contains 15 residues.

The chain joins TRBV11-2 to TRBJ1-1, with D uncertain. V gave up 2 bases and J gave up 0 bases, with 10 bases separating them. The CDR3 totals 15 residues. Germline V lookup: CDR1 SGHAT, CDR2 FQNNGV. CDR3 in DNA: TGTGCCAGCAGCTTAAACCCGAAGTTGAACACTGAAGCTTTCTTT. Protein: CASSLNPKLNTEAFF.

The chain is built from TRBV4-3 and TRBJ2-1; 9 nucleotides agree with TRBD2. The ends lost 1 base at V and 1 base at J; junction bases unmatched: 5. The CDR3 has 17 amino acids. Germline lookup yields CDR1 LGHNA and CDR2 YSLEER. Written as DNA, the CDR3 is TGCGCCAGCAGCCAAGCACTAGCGGGTCTTTCCTACAATGAGCAGTTCTTC. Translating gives CASSQALAGLSYNEQFF.

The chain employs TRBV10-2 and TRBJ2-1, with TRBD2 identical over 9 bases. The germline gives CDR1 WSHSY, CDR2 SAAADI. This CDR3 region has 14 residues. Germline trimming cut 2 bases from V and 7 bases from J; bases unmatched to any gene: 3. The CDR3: CASSELLAGNEQFF. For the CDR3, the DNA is TGCGCCAGCAGTGAGCTGCTAGCGGGGAATGAGCAGTTCTTC.

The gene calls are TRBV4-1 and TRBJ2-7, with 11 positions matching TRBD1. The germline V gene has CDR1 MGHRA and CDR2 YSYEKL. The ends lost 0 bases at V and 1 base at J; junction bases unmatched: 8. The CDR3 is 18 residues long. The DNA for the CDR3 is TGCGCCAGCAGCCAAGATCCCGGGACAGGGGGTTGGTCCTACGAGCAGTACTTC. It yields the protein CASSQDPGTGGWSYEQYF.

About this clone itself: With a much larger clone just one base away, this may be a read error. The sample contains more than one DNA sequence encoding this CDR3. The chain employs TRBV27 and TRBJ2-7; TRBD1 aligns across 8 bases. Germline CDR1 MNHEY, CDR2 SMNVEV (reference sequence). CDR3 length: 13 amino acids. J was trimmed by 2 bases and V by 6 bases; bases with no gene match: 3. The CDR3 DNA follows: TGTGCCAGCAGCGACAGGGGCCCCTACGAGCAGTACTTC. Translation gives CASSDRGPYEQYF.

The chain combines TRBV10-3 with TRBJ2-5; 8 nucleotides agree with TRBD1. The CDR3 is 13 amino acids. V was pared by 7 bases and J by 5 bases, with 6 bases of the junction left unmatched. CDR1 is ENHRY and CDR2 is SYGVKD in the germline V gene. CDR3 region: CAIIGQGRETQYF. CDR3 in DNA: TGTGCCATCATCGGACAGGGACGGGAGACCCAGTACTTC.

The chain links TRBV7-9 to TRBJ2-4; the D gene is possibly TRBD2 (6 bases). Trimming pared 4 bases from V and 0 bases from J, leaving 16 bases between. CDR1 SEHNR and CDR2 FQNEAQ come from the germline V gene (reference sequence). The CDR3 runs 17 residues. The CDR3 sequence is CASSSTGTFLAKNIQYF. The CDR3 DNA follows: TGTGCCAGCAGCTCAACCGGGACTTTCTTAGCCAAAAACATTCAGTACTTC.

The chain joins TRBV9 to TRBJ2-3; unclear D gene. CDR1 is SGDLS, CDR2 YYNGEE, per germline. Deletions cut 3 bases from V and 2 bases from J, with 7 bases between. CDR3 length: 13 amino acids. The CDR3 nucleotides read TGTGCCAGCAGCGCCTTACTCACAGATACGCAGTATTTT. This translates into CASSALLTDTQYF.

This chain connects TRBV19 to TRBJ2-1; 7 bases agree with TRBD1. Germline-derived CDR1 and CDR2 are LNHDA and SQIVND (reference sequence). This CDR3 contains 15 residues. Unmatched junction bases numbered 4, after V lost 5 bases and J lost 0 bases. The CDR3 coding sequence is TGTGCCAGTAGTGCAGGGGGAAGCTCCTACAATGAGCAGTTCTTC. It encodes CASSAGGSSYNEQFF.

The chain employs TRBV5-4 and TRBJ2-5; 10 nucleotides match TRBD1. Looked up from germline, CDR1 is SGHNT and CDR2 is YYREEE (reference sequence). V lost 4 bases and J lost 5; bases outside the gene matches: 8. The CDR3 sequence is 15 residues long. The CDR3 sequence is CASSGGTGVGETQYF. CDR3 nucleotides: TGTGCCAGCAGCGGCGGGACAGGGGTCGGGGAGACCCAGTACTTC.

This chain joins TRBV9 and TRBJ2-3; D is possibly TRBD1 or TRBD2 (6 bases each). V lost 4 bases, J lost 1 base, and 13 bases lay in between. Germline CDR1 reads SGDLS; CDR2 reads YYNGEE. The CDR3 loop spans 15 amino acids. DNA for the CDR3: TGTGCCAGCAGCCTGGAGGGGGGCGGCACAGATACGCAGTATTTT. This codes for CASSLEGGGTDTQYF.

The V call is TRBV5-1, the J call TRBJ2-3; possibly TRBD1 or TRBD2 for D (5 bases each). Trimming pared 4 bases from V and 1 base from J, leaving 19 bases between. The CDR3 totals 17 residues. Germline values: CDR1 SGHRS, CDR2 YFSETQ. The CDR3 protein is CASSALSMGDRTDTQYF. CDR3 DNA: TGCGCCAGCAGCGCCCTTAGTATGGGGGATCGCACAGATACGCAGTATTTT.

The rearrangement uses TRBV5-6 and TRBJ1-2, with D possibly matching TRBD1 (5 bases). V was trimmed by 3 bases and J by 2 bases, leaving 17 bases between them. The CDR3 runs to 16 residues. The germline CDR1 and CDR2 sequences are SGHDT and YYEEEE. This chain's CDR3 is CASSSWVDSSNYGYTF. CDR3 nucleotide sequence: TGTGCCAGCAGCTCGTGGGTCGACAGCTCCAACTATGGCTACACCTTC.

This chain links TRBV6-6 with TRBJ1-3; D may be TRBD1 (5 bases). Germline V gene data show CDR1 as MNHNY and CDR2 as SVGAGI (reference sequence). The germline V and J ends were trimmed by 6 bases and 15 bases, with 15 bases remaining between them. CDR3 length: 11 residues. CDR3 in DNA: TGTGCCAGCAGCTCGAACCGGGACGGATATTTT. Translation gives CASSSNRDGYF.

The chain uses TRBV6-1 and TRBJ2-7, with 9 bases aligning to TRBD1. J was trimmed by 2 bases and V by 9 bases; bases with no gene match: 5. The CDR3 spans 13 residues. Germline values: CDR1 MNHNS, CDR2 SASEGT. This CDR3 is CASADRGAYEQYF. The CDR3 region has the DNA TGTGCCAGTGCGGACAGGGGTGCCTACGAGCAGTACTTC.

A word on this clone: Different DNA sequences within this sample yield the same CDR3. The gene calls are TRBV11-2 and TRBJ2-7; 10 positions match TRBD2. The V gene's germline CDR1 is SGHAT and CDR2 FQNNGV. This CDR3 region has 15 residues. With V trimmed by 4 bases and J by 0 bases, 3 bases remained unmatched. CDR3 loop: CASSSTSGSSYEQYF. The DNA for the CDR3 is TGTGCCAGCAGCTCGACTAGCGGGTCCTCCTACGAGCAGTACTTC.

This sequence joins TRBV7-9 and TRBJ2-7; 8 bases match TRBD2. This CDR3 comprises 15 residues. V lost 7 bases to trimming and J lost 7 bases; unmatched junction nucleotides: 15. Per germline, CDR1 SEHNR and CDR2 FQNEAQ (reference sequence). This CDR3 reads CASTTTEAGELEQYF. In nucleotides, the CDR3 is TGTGCCAGCACAACTACGGAAGCGGGGGAGCTTGAGCAGTACTTC.

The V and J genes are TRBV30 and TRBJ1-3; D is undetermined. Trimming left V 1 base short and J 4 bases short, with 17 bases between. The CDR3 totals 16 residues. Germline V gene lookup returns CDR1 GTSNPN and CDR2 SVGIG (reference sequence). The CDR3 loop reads CAWSELGASWGNTIYF. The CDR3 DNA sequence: TGTGCCTGGAGTGAGCTGGGAGCTTCTTGGGGAAACACCATATATTTT.

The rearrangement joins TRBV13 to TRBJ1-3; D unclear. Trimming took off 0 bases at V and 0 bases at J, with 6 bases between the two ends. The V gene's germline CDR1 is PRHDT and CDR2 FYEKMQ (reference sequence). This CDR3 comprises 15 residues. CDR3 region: CASSLGVVSGNTIYF. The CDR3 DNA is TGTGCCAGCAGCTTAGGGGTCGTCTCTGGAAACACCATATATTTT.

Here the CDR3 DNA reads TGCGCCAGCAGCCCCCGGGACACATACAATGAGCAGTTCTTC. It translates to CASSPRDTYNEQFF. V usage is TRBV4-1 and J usage is TRBJ2-1; D perhaps matches TRBD1 (6 bases). This CDR3 spans 14 amino acids. CDR1 and CDR2 from the germline V gene are MGHRA and YSYEKL. Between the trimmed V and J ends, which lost 4 bases and 4 bases, there was a span of 11 bases.

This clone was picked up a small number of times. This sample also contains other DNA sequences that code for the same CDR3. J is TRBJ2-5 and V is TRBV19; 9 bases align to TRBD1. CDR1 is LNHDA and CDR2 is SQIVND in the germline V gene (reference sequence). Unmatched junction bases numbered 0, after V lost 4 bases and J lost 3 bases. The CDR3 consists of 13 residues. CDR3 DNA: TGTGCCAGTAGTAGGGACAGGGAAGAGACCCAGTACTTC. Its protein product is CASSRDREETQYF.

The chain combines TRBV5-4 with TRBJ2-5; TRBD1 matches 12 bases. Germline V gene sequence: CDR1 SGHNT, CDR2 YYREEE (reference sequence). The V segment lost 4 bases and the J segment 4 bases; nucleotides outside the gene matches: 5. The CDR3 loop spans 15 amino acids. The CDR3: CASSMGTGGRETQYF. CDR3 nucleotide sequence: TGTGCCAGCAGCATGGGGACAGGGGGCAGAGAGACCCAGTACTTC.

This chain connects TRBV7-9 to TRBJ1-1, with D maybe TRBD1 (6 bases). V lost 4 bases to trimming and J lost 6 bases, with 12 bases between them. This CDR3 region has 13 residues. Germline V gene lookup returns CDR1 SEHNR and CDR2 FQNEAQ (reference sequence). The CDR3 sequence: CASSSDSQSEAFF. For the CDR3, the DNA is TGTGCCAGCAGCTCGGACAGCCAGTCTGAAGCTTTCTTT. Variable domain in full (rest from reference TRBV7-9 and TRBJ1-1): DTGVSQNPRHKITKRGQNVTFRCDPISEHNRLYWYRQTLGQGPEFLTYFQNEAQLEKSRLLSDRFSAERPKGSFSTLEIQRTEQGDSAMYLCASSSDSQSEAFFGQGTRLTVV.

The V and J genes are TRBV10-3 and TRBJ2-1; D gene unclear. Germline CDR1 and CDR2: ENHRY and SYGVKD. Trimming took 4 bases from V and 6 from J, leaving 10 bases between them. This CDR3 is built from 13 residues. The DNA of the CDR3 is TGTGCCATCAGTGTTGAGTCGGGCAATGAGCAGTTCTTC. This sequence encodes CAISVESGNEQFF.

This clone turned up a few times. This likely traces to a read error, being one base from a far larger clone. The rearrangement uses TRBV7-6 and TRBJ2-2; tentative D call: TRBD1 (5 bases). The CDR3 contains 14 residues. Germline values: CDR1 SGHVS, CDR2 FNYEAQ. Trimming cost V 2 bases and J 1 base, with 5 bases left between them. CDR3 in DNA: TGTGCCAGCAGCTTACAGGGGAACACCGGGGAGCTGTTTTTT. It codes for CASSLQGNTGELFF.

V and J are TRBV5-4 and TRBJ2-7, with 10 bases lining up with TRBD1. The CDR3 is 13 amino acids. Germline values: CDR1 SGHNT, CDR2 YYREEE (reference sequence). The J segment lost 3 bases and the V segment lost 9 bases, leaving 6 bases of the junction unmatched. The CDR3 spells CAMSTGGSYEQYF. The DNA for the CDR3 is TGTGCCATGTCGACAGGGGGCAGCTACGAGCAGTACTTC.